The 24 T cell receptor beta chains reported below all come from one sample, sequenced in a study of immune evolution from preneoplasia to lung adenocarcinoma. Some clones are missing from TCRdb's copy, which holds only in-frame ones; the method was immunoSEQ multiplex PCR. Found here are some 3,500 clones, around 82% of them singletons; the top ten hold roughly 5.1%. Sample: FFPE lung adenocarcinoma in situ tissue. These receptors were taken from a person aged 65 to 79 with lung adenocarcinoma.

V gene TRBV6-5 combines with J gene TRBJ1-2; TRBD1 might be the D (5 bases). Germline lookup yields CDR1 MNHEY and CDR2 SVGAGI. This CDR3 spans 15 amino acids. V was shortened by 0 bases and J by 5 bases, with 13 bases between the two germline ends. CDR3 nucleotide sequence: TGTGCCAGCAGTTACTCCCCGACAGCCTCGTATGGCTACACCTTC. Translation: CASSYSPTASYGYTF.

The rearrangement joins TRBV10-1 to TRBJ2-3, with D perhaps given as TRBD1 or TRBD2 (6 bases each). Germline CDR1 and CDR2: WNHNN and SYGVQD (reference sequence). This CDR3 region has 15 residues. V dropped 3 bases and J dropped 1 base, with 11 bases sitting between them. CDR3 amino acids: CASSESGAGTDTQYF. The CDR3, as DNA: TGCGCCAGCAGTGAATCGGGGGCGGGCACAGATACGCAGTATTTT.

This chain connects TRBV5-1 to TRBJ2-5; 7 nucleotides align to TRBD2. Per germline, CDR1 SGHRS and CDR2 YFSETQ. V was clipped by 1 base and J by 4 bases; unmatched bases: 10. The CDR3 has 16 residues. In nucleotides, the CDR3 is TGCGCCAGCAGCTTGTTTGGGGGAGGGCTTCCAGAGACCCAGTACTTC. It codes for CASSLFGGGLPETQYF.

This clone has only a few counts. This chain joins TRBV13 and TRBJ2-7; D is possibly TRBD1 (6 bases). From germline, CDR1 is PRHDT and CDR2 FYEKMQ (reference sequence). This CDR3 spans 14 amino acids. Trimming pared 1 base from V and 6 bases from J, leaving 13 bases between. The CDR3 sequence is CASSLAGQPSEQYF. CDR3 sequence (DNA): TGTGCCAGCAGCTTAGCTGGACAGCCGTCCGAGCAGTACTTC.

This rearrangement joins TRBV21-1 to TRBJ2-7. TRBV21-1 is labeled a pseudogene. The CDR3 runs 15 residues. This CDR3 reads CASSLQGRRNYEQYF. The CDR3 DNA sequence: TGTGCCAGCAGCCTCCAGGGACGGCGAAACTACGAGCAGTACTTC.

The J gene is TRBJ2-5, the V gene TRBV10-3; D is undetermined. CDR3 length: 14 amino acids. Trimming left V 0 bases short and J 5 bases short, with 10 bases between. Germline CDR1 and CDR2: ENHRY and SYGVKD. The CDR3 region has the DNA TGTGCCATCAGTGAGTCGATGGCTGGGGAGACCCAGTACTTC. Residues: CAISESMAGETQYF.

CDR3 nucleotide sequence: TGTGCCATCACCTCAAGGGATCCGTACGAGCAGTACTTC. Its protein product is CAITSRDPYEQYF. J is TRBJ2-7 and V is TRBV10-3; no clear D gene. Trimming took 7 bases from V and 4 from J, leaving 14 bases between them. Germline V gene sequence: CDR1 ENHRY, CDR2 SYGVKD. CDR3 length: 13 amino acids.

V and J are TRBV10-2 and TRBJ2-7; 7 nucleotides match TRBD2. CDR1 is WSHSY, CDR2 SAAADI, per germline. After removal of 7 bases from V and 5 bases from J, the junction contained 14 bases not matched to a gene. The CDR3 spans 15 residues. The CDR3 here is CASIPGTNTGNEQYF. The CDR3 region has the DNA TGCGCCAGCATCCCCGGGACTAACACAGGCAACGAGCAGTACTTC.

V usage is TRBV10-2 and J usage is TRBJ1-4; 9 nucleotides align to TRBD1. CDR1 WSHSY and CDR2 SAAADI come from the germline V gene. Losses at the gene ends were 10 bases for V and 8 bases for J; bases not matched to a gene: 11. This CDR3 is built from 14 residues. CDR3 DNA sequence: TGCGCCACCTGGAGGGGACAGGGTTTGGAAAAACTGTTTTTT. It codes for CATWRGQGLEKLFF.

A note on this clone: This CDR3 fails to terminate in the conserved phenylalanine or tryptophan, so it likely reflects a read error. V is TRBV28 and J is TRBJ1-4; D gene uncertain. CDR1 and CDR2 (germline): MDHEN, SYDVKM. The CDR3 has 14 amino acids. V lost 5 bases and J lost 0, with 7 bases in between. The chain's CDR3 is CASSPTTTNEKLFC. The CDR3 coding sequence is TGTGCCAGCAGTCCAACTACAACTAATGAAAAACTGTTTTGT.

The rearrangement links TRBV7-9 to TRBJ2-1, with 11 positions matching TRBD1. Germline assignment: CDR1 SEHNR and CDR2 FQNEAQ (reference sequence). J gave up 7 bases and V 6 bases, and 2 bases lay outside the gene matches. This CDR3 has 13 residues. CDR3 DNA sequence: TGTGCCAGCAGGGACAGGGGGCAGAATGAGCAGTTCTTC. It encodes CASRDRGQNEQFF.

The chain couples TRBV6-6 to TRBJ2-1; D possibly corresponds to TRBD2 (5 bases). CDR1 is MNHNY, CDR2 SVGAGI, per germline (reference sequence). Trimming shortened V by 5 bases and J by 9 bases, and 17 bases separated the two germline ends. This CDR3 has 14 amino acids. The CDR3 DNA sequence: TGTGCCAGCAGTCTTCGGGGAGACTACGGTGAGCAGTTCTTC. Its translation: CASSLRGDYGEQFF.

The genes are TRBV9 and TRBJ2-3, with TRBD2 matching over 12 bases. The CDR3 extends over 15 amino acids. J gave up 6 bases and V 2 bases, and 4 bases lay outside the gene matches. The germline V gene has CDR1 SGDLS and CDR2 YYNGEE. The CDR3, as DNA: TGTGCCAGCAGCGTCACTAGCGGGGGGTACGATACGCAGTATTTT. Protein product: CASSVTSGGYDTQYF.

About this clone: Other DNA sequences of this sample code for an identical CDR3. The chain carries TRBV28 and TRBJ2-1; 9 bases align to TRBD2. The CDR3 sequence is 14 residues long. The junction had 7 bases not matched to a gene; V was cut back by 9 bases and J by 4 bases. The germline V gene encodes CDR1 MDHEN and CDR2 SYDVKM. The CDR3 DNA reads TGTGCCAGTATCTTGACTAGCGGATACAATGAGCAGTTCTTC. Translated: CASILTSGYNEQFF.

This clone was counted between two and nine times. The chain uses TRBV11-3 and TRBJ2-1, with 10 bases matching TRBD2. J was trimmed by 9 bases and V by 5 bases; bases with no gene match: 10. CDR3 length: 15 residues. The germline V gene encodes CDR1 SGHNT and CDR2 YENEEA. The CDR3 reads CASSGSGRIKGEQFF. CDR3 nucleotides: TGTGCCAGCAGCGGTAGCGGGAGGATCAAGGGTGAGCAGTTCTTC.

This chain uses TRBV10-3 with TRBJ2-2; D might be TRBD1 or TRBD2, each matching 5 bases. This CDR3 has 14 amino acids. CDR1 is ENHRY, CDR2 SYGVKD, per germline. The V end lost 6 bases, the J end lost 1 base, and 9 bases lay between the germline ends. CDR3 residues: CAISLGGNTGELFF. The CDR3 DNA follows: TGTGCCATCAGCCTTGGGGGGAACACCGGGGAGCTGTTTTTT.

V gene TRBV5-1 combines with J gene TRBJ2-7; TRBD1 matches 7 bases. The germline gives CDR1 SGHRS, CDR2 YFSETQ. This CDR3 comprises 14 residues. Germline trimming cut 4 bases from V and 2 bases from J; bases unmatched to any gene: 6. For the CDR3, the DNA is TGCGCCAGCAGCAAGGGACAGCTAACCTACGAGCAGTACTTC. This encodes CASSKGQLTYEQYF.

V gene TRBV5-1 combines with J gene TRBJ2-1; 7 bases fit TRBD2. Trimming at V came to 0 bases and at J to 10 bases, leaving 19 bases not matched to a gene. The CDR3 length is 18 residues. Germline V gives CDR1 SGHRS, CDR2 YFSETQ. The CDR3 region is CASSLGLSTGGQGYEQFF. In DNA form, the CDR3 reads TGCGCCAGCAGCTTGGGCCTCAGTACGGGAGGCCAAGGGTACGAGCAGTTCTTC.

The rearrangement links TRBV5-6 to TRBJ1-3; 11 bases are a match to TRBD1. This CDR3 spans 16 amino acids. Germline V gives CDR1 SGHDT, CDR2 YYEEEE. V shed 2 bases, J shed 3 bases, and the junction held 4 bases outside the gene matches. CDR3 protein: CASSLQGQGDGNTIYF. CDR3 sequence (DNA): TGTGCCAGCAGCTTACAGGGACAGGGGGATGGAAACACCATATATTTT.

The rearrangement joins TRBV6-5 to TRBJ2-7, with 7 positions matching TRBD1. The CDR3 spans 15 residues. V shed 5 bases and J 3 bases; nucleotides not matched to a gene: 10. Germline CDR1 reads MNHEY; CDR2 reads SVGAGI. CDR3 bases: TGTGCCAGCAGTGCGCGAGAAGGGACAGTCTACGAGCAGTACTTC. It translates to CASSAREGTVYEQYF.

CDR3 sequence reads: CASSHGTGGAYTF. The CDR3 nucleotides read TGTGCCAGCAGCCACGGGACAGGGGGCGCTTACACCTTC. J is TRBJ1-2 and V is TRBV6-6, with 12 nucleotides matching TRBD1. The CDR3 runs to 13 residues. The J segment lost 11 bases and the V segment lost 6 bases, leaving 7 bases of the junction unmatched. Germline V gene lookup returns CDR1 MNHNY and CDR2 SVGAGI (reference sequence).

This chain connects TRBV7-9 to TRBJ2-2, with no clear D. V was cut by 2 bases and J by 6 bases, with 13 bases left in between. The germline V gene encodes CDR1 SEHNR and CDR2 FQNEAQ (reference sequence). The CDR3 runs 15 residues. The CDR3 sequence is CASSLSFIGAGELFF. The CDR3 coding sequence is TGTGCCAGCAGCTTATCGTTCATCGGCGCCGGGGAGCTGTTTTTT.

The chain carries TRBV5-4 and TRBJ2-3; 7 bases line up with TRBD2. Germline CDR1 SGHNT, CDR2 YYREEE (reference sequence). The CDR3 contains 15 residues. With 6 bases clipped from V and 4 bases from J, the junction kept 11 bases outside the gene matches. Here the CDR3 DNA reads TGTGCCAGCAACCCGGGGGAGGGATGGGCAGATACGCAGTATTTT. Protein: CASNPGEGWADTQYF.

The CDR3 reads CASSQYTRGTGNTIYF. The CDR3 DNA follows: TGTGCCAGCAGCCAATATACTCGGGGGACGGGAAACACCATATATTTT. V usage is TRBV14 and J usage is TRBJ1-3; possibly TRBD1 for D (5 bases). The CDR3 length is 16 residues. V was cut by 2 bases and J by 4 bases, with 15 bases left in between. CDR1 and CDR2 (germline): SGHDN, FVKESK.